These 6 T cell receptor beta chains were all obtained from the same sample, sequenced in a study of control samples from healthy donors and cancer patients. Sequencing was performed with immunoSEQ multiplex PCR; in TCRdb, only in-frame clones are kept and a portion is missing. Of about 82,000 clones in the sample, 70% to 90% were seen once. Sequencing used blood. Receptors originate from a man between 50 and 59 years old in good health.

This chain joins TRBV4-3 and TRBJ2-1; D remains unclear. V dropped 4 bases and J dropped 9 bases, with 13 bases sitting between them. This CDR3 spans 13 amino acids. The germline gives CDR1 LGHNA, CDR2 YSLEER. CDR3 residues: CASSLEEVGEQFF. The CDR3 region has the DNA TGCGCCAGCAGCCTGGAAGAGGTGGGTGAGCAGTTCTTC.

The CDR3 here is CASKERGGDSYNEQFF. The CDR3 nucleotides read TGTGCCAGCAAGGAAAGGGGCGGAGACTCCTACAATGAGCAGTTCTTC. The chain recombines TRBV5-4 with TRBJ2-1, with D tentatively TRBD1 (5 bases). Germline V gene lookup returns CDR1 SGHNT and CDR2 YYREEE (reference sequence). The V gene lost 6 bases and the J gene lost 0 bases, with 16 bases spanning the gap. This CDR3 has 16 amino acids.

For the CDR3, the DNA is TGTGCCACCAGCAGAGGAGATCCCGCCGGTGAGCAGTTCTTC. Translation gives CATSRGDPAGEQFF. The rearrangement joins TRBV15 to TRBJ2-1, with D uncertain. The CDR3 loop spans 14 amino acids. The ends were cut back, 1 base at V and 9 bases at J, with 13 bases in the middle. Germline assignment: CDR1 LNHNV and CDR2 YYDKDF (reference sequence).

The chain combines TRBV3-1 (or the pseudogene TRBV3-2) with TRBJ2-5; weak D call: TRBD1 (6 bases). Germline V gives CDR1 LGHDT, CDR2 YNNKEL (reference sequence). Trimming took off 5 bases at V and 5 bases at J, with 15 bases between the two ends. The CDR3 runs 14 residues. DNA for the CDR3: TGTGCCAGCAGCTTCATAGCTCAGGGGGAGACCCAGTACTTC. Protein sequence: CASSFIAQGETQYF.

The chain joins TRBV27 to TRBJ2-6, with D possibly being TRBD1 (6 bases). Germline lookup yields CDR1 MNHEY and CDR2 SMNVEV (reference sequence). The CDR3 extends over 19 amino acids. V was cut by 0 bases and J by 1 base, with 16 bases left in between. The CDR3 nucleotides read TGTGCCAGCAGTTTATCGAGTTTCAGGGGATCTTCTGGGGCCAACGTCCTGACTTTC. Translated, it gives CASSLSSFRGSSGANVLTF. The whole variable domain, remainder taken from reference TRBV27 and TRBJ2-6, is EAQVTQNPRYLITVTGKKLTVTCSQNMNHEYMSWYRQDPGLGLRQIYYSMNVEVTDKGDVPEGYKVSRKEKRNFPLILESPSPNQTSLYFCASSLSSFRGSSGANVLTFGAGSRLTVL.

The rearrangement uses TRBV3-1 (or the pseudogene TRBV3-2) and TRBJ2-5; the match to TRBD2 covers 10 bases. The V gene end was trimmed by 2 bases and the J gene end by 4 bases; junction bases not matched to a gene: 1. Germline CDR1 reads LGHDT; CDR2 reads YNNKEL (reference sequence). The CDR3 runs 14 residues. In DNA, the CDR3 is TGTGCCAGCAGCCAAAGCGGGGGGGCAGAGACCCAGTACTTC. Its translation: CASSQSGGAETQYF.